Presented here are 11 T cell receptor beta chains from one specimen sequenced in a study of T cell repertoires in cytomegalovirus infection. Via MiXCR, TCRdb re-called the reads, giving one row per CDR3 protein. This sample has 300,000 to 400,000 distinct CDR3 sequences, with around a tenth found just once. The sequenced material came from PBMCs. These receptors originate from a human donor in good health (CMV status not recorded). Some clones in this sample may be carry-over from other donors' samples.

This clonotype was seen many times. This chain joins TRBV28 and TRBJ1-1; D not certain. Deletions cut 9 bases from V and 3 bases from J, with 20 bases between. The CDR3 contains 15 residues. The germline CDR1 and CDR2 sequences are MDHEN and SYDVKM. CDR3 DNA: TGTGCCAGTAGAATCTCGGGCCTAAGGGACACTGAAGCTTTCTTT. It translates to CASRISGLRDTEAFF. Supplemented by reference TRBV28 and TRBJ1-1, the full variable domain reads DVKVTQSSRYLVKRTGEKVFLECVQDMDHENMFWYRQDPGLGLRLIYFSYDVKMKEKGDIPEGYSVSREKKERFSLILESASTNQTSMYLCASRISGLRDTEAFFGQGTRLTVV.

This clonotype was recorded many times. The rearrangement joins TRBV7-6 to TRBJ1-2; D is unresolved. The CDR3 runs 12 residues. Per the germline V gene, CDR1 is SGHVS and CDR2 is FNYEAQ. With 5 bases removed from V and 8 bases from J, the gap between germline ends came to 12 bases. The CDR3 nucleotides are TGTGCCAGCAGCCATTTGACGGGGGGCTACACCTTC. Translating it yields CASSHLTGGYTF.

There are many counts of this clonotype. The V gene is TRBV7-2, the J gene TRBJ2-5; D is perhaps TRBD2 (5 bases). Germline V lookup: CDR1 SGHTA, CDR2 FQGNSA. Trimming removed 5 bases from V and 2 bases from J, with 15 bases in between. The CDR3 spans 15 residues. The CDR3 loop reads CASSLSIAYQETQYF. The CDR3 bases are TGTGCCAGCAGCCTTTCTATAGCGTATCAAGAGACCCAGTACTTC.

This clonotype was counted only a few times. This chain uses TRBV27 with TRBJ2-5; 12 nucleotides line up with TRBD2. The trim removed 3 bases at V and 10 bases at J, leaving 9 bases unmatched. CDR1 is MNHEY, CDR2 SMNVEV, per germline (reference sequence). The CDR3 loop spans 15 amino acids. Here the CDR3 DNA reads TGTGCCAGCAGTTTCCTAGCGGGGGGGCTGAGAGACCAGTACTTC. Its translation is CASSFLAGGLRDQYF.

The rearrangement uses TRBV11-2 and TRBJ1-4; D possibly corresponds to TRBD1 (5 bases). The germline CDR1 and CDR2 sequences are SGHAT and FQNNGV. Between the trimmed V and J ends, which lost 7 bases and 10 bases, there was a span of 16 bases. CDR3 length: 13 residues. In nucleotides, the CDR3 is TGTGCCAGCACCAGCCCAGGGTGGGGAAAACTGTTTTTT. This sequence encodes CASTSPGWGKLFF.

This clonotype was seen only a few times. The genes are TRBV20-1 and TRBJ1-1; D remains ambiguous. The germline V gene has CDR1 DFQATT and CDR2 SNEGSKA (reference sequence). Between the trimmed V and J ends, which lost 1 base and 0 bases, there was a span of 6 bases. The CDR3 runs 13 residues. This CDR3 is CSARGDLNTEAFF. DNA of the CDR3: TGCAGTGCTAGAGGTGACTTGAACACTGAAGCTTTCTTT.

This clonotype was seen repeatedly, ten times or more. The genes are TRBV20-1 and TRBJ2-7, with 8 bases identical to TRBD1. CDR1 is DFQATT and CDR2 is SNEGSKA in the germline V gene (reference sequence). V lost 7 bases to trimming and J lost 6 bases; unmatched junction nucleotides: 11. The CDR3 consists of 13 residues. CDR3 sequence (DNA): TGCAGTGTCCCGAGACAGGGGACGGGCGAGCAGTACTTC. This codes for CSVPRQGTGEQYF.

This clonotype came up many times. The chain carries TRBV7-2 and TRBJ2-1; D may be TRBD1 (6 bases). This CDR3 region has 11 residues. The V and J ends lost 8 bases and 10 bases respectively, with 12 bases between them. Germline values: CDR1 SGHTA, CDR2 FQGNSA. The CDR3 loop reads CASGRTEEQFF. For the CDR3, the DNA is TGTGCCAGCGGTCGGACAGAAGAGCAGTTCTTC.

About this clonotype itself: One base away lies a much larger clone, so this may be a sequencing read error. The V gene is TRBV7-3, the J gene TRBJ2-1, with D possibly TRBD2 on 7 matching bases. Germline CDR1 SGHTA, CDR2 FQGTGA. There are 16 residues in the CDR3. CDR3 amino acids: CASNLNGGPSYNEQFF. DNA for the CDR3: TGTGCCAGCAACTTAAACGGGGGGCCGTCCTACAATGAGCAGTTCTTC.

This clonotype has a handful of counts. The chain joins TRBV7-2 to TRBJ2-2; TRBD2 matches at 7 bases. Losses at the gene ends were 5 bases for V and 4 bases for J; bases not matched to a gene: 1. The CDR3 runs to 13 residues. Germline CDR1 is SGHTA and CDR2 is FQGNSA. In DNA form, the CDR3 reads TGTGCCAGCAGCAGGACTAGCACCGGGGAGCTGTTTTTT. This sequence encodes CASSRTSTGELFF.

This clonotype was counted ten times or more. V gene TRBV7-2 combines with J gene TRBJ2-7; D is unresolved. V was clipped by 0 bases and J by 5 bases, with 2 bases between them. CDR3 length equals 11 residues. Germline V gene lookup returns CDR1 SGHTA and CDR2 FQGNSA. CDR3 nucleotides: TGTGCCAGCAGCTTAGCCAACGAGCAGTACTTC. The encoded protein is CASSLANEQYF.